This T cell receptor (beta chain) was retrieved from a study of early T cells in non-severe SARS-CoV-2 infection. Study-level information: Chains were not paired, and sequencing was done on bulk RNA from unsorted whole blood.

One entry per CDR3 protein results from TCRdb running MiXCR on the 5' RACE reads. The sample has about 58,000 distinct CDR3 sequences, around 12% seen once. CDR3 length: 15 residues. V was cut by 0 bases and J by 0 bases, with 7 bases left in between. Germline V lookup: CDR1 SGHRS, CDR2 YFSETQ. Sequencing was done on a sample of whole blood. This TCR came from an adult who was a healthcare worker with PCR-confirmed SARS-CoV-2 infection or an uninfected control (not recorded which). The chain recombines TRBV5-1 with TRBJ2-4; the D is unclear. The CDR3 nucleotides read TGCGCCAGCAGCTTGGACGGGTCAGCCAAAAACATTCAGTACTTC. It specifies CASSLDGSAKNIQYF.